This T cell receptor (beta chain) was identified during a study of lymphopenia after photon versus proton radiotherapy. This clone has a single count. Its target is unknown. The data were produced by immunoSEQ multiplex PCR, yet TCRdb's version contains in-frame clones alone and is incomplete. The sample consists of 20,000 to 25,000 clones, roughly 85% of them appearing once. This CDR3 comprises 11 residues. V was shortened by 5 bases and J by 4 bases, with 3 bases between the two germline ends. Germline V lookup: CDR1 LGHNA, CDR2 YNFKEQ. General study findings and limits: Under photons, naive T cells and diversity fell while effector/memory populations rose. Oligoclonal CD8+ Temra expansion after nadir drove photon patients' diversity drop. Better survival with proton therapy was suggested as possible, not demonstrated.

The source material was peripheral blood, sampled from a patient treated with photon-based radiotherapy. The source is a man in his 60s with pancreatic cancer. The chain recombines TRBV4-2 with TRBJ2-1; D unresolved. CDR3 amino acids: CASSKYNEQFF. CDR3 nucleotides: TGTGCCAGCAGCAAGTACAATGAGCAGTTCTTC.